This T cell receptor (beta chain) was sequenced for a study of T cell responses to AZD1222 COVID-19 vaccine. Study as a whole: Recipients boosted at about 4 weeks or about 12 weeks are pooled.

Study-wide results and limits: Donors were largely white British and mainly female; clonal diversity was possibly underestimated. Spike-specific TCR breadth rose after two AZD1222 doses, and depth rose as well.

In the case of this clone: The antigen is unknown.

The data were produced by immunoSEQ multiplex PCR, yet TCRdb's version contains in-frame clones alone and is incomplete. In the table there are 130,000 to 150,000 clones, 90% of which are singletons. With V trimmed by 4 bases and J by 5 bases, 10 bases remained unmatched. The CDR3 runs 15 residues. Germline V gene sequence: CDR1 SGHTA, CDR2 FQGTGA. The receptor's source is an adult in good health. Specimen: peripheral blood, collected on day 0 of AZD1222 vaccination. The chain uses TRBV7-3 and TRBJ2-5, with TRBD2 identical over 7 bases. The DNA of the CDR3 is TGTGCCAGCAGCTCCCGGGCCCGGGGAGGGGAGACCCAGTACTTC. Translating it yields CASSSRARGGETQYF. Combining the CDR3 with reference TRBV7-3 and TRBJ2-5 gives the whole variable domain GAGVSQTPSNKVTEKGKYVELRCDPISGHTALYWYRQSLGQGPEFLIYFQGTGAADDSGLPNDRFFAVRPEGSVSTLKIQRTERGDSAVYLCASSSRARGGETQYFGPGTRLLVL.